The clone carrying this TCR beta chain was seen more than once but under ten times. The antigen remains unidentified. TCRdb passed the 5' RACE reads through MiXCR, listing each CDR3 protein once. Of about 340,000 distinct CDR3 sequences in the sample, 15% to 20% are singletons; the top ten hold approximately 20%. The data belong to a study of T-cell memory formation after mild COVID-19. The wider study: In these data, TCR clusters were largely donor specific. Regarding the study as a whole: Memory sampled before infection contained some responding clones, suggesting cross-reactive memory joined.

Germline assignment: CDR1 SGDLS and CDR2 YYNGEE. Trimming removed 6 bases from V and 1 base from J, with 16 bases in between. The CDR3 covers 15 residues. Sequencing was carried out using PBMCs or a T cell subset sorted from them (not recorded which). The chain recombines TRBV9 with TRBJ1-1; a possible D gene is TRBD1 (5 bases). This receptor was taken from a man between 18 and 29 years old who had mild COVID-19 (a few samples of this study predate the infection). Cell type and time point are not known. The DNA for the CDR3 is TGTGCCAGCACCGAAACCGGGACGGCGAACACTGAAGCTTTCTTT. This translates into CASTETGTANTEAFF.